One T cell receptor (beta chain) is described in this entry. What it recognizes is unknown. The data originate from a study of graft-versus-host responses after intestinal transplantation. The V and J ends lost 6 bases and 12 bases, in that order; junction bases with no gene match: 10. The CDR3 loop spans 13 amino acids. The V gene's germline CDR1 is MNHEY and CDR2 SVGAGI. Clones were sequenced by immunoSEQ multiplex PCR, and TCRdb holds only the in-frame ones, with some missing. The sample lists some 96,000 clones, roughly 87% seen once, with around 0.98% in the top ten. Study-wide findings and caveats: Some GvH clones were seen earlier in gut or blood, suggesting intestinal origin. In patients with graft-donor T cell macrochimerism, allograft graft-versus-host to host-versus-graft clonal ratios were high. Early post-transplant HvG declines showed an association with peak circulating GvH clone levels.

This sequence originates from a human donor who was the organ donor for an intestinal transplant. This specimen consisted of unstimulated CD4+ T cells sorted from spleen or lymph node cells, obtained before transplant. The chain carries TRBV6-5 and TRBJ2-1, with 8 positions matching TRBD1. This chain's CDR3 is CASRPGQARWQFF. The CDR3 DNA reads as TGTGCCAGCAGGCCGGGACAGGCAAGGTGGCAGTTCTTC.